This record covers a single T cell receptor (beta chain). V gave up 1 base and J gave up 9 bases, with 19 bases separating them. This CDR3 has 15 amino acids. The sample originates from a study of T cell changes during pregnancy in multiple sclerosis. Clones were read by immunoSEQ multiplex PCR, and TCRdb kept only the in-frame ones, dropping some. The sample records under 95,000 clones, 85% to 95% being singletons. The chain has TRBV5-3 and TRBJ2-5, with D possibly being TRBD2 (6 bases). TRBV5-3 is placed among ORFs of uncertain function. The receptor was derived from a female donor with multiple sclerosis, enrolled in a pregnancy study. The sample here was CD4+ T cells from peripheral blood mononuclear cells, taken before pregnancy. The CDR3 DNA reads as TGTGCCAGAAGCTTGCCAGGACTACTCAAGAGACCCCAGTACTTC. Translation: CARSLPGLLKRPQYF.